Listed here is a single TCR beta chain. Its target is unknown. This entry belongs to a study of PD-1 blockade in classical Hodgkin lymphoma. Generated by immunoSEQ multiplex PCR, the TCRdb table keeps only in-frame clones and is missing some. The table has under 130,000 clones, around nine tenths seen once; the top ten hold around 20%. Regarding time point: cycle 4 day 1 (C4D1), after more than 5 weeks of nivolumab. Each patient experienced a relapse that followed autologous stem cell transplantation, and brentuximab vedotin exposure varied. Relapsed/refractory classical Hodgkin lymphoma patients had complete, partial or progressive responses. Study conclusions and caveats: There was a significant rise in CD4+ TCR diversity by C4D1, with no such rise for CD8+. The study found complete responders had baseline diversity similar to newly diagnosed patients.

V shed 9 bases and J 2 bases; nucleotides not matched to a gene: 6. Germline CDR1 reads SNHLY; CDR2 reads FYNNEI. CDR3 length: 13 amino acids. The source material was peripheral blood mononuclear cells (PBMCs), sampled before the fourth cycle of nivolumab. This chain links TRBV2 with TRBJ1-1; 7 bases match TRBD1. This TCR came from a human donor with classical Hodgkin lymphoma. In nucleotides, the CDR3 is TGTGCCAGTAGGACAGGCCCAAACACTGAAGCTTTCTTT. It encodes CASRTGPNTEAFF.